This TCR beta chain was profiled in a study of T cell repertoires in cytomegalovirus infection. About the study: In the study, CMV epitopes included recently identified HLA-C-restricted and well-studied HLA-B-restricted ones. An indication of both CMV infection and matching HLA type came from public TCR beta signatures.

CDR3 size: 12 residues. Trimming stripped 7 bases from V and 5 bases from J, with 9 bases between. From germline, CDR1 is LNHDA and CDR2 SQIVND (reference sequence). This clonotype was counted a few times. Its cognate antigen is unknown. General study findings and limits: Within the response measured ex vivo, HLA-C-restricted CMV-specific TCR beta clonotypes were dominant.

TCRdb reprocessed the reads with MiXCR, giving one entry per CDR3 protein. The sample holds 350,000 to 400,000 distinct CDR3 sequences; about 35% are singletons and the top ten take roughly 13%. The receptor was isolated from a human donor in good health (CMV status not recorded). Some clones in this sample may be carry-over from other donors' samples. The chain joins TRBV19 to TRBJ2-1; D unclear. The sample consisted of cultured PBMCs, taken from culture after CMV antigen stimulation. CDR3 loop: CASMGRNNEQFF. CDR3 nucleotide sequence: TGTGCCAGTATGGGTAGAAACAATGAGCAGTTCTTC.